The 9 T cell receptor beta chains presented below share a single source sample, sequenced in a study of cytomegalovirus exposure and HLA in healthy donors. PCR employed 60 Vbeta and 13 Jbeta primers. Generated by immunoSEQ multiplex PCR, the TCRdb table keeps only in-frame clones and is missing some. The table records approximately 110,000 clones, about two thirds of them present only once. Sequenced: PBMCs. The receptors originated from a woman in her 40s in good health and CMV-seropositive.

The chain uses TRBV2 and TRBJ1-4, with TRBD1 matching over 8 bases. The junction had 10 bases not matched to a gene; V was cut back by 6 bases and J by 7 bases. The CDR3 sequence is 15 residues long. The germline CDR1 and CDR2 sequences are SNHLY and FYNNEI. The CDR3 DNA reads TGTGCCAGCAGGCAGGGGGCGCCCCATGGTGAAAAACTGTTTTTT. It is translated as CASRQGAPHGEKLFF.

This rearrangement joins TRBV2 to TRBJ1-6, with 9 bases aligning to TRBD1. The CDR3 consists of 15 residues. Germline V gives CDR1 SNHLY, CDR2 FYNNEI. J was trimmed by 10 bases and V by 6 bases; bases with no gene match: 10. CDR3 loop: CASRGRTGGESPLHF. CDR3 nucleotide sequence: TGTGCCAGCAGGGGACGAACAGGGGGCGAATCACCCCTCCACTTT. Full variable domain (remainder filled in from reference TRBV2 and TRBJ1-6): EPEVTQTPSHQVTQMGQEVILRCVPISNHLYFYWYRQILGQKVEFLVSFYNNEISEKSEIFDDQFSVERPDGSNFTLKIRSTKLEDSAMYFCASRGRTGGESPLHFGNGTRLTVT.

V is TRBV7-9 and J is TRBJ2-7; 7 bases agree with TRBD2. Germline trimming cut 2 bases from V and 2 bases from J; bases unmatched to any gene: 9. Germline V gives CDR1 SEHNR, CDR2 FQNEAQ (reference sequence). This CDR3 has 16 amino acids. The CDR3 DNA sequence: TGTGCCAGCAGCTTATATCGGGGGGTCAGACCCTACGAGCAGTACTTC. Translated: CASSLYRGVRPYEQYF.

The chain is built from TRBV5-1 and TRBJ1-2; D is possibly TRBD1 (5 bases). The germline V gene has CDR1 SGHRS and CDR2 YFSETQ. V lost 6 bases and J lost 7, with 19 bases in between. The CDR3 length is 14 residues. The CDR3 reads CASTPLGDRSGYTF. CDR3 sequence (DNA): TGCGCCAGCACCCCCCTAGGGGATAGGAGTGGCTACACCTTC.

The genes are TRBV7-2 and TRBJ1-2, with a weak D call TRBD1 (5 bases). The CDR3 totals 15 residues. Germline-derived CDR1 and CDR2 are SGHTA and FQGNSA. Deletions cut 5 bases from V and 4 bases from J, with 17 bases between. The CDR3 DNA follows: TGTGCCAGCAGCCCCGGGGGGGTAAACATCTATGGCTACACCTTC. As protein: CASSPGGVNIYGYTF.

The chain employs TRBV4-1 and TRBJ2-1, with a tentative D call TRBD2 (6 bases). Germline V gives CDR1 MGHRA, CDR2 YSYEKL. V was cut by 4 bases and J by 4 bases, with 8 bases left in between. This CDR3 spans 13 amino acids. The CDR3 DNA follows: TGCGCCAGCAGCCGCGGGACTTACAATGAGCAGTTCTTC. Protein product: CASSRGTYNEQFF.

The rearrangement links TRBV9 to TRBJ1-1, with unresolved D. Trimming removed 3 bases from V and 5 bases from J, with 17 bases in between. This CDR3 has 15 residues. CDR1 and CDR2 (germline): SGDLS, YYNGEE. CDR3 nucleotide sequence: TGTGCCAGCAGCGCTTCACTCGGAGGTAGGACTGAAGCTTTCTTT. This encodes CASSASLGGRTEAFF.

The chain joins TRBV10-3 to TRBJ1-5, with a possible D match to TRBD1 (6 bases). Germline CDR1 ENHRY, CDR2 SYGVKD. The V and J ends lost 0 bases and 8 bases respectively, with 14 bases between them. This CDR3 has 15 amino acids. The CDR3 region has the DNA TGTGCCATCAGTGAGTCGATACAGGGAGCGGAGCCCCAGCATTTT. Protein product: CAISESIQGAEPQHF.

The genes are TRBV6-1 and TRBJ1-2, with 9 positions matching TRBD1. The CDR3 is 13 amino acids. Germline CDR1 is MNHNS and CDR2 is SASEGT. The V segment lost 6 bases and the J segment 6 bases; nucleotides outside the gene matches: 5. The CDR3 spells CASRVRQGDGYTF. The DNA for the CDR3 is TGTGCCAGCAGGGTCAGACAGGGGGATGGCTACACCTTC.